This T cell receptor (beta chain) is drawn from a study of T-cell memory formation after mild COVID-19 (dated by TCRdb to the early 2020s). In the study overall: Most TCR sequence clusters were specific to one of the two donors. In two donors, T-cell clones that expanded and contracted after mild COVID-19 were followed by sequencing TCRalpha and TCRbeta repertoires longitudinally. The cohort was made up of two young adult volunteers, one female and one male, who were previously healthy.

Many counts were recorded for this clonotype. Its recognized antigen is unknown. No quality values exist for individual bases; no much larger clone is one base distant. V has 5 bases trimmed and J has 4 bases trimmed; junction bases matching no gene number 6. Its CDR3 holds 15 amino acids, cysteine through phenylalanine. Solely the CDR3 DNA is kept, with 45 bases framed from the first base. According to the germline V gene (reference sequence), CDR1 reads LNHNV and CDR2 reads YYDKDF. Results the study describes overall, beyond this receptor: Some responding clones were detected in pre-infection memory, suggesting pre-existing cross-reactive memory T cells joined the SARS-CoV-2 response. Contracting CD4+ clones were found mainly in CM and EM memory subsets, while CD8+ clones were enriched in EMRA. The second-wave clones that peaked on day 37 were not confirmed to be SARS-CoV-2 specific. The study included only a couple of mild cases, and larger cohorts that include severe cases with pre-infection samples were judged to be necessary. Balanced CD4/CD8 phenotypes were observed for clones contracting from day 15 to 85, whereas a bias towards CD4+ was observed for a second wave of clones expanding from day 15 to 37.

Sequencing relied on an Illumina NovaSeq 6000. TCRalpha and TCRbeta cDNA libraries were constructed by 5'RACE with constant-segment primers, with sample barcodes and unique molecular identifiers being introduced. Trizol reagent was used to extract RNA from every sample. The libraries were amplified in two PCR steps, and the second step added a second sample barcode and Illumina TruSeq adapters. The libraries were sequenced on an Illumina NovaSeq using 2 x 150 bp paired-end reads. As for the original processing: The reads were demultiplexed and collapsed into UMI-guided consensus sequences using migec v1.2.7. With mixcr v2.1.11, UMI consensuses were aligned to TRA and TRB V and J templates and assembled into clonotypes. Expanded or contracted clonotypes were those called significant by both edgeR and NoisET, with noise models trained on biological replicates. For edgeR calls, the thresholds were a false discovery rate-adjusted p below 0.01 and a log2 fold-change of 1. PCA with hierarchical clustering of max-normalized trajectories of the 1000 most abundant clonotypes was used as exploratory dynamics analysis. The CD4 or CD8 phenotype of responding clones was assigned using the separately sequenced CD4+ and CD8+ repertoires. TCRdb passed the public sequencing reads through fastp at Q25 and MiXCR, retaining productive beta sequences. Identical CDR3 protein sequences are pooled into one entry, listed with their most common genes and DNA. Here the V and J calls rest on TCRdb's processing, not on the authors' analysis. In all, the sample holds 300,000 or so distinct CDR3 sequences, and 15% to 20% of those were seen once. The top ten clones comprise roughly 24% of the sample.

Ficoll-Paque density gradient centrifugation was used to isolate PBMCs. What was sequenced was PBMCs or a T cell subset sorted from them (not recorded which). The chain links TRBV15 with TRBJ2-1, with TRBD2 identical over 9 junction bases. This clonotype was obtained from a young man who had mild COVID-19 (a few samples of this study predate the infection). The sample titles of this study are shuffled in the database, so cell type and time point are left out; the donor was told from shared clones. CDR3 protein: CATSLGLADYNEQFF. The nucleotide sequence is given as TGTGCCACCAGCCTGGGACTAGCAGATTACAATGAGCAGTTCTTC.